This TCR beta chain came from a study of shared clonotypes between healthy human individuals. Each cell subset's genomic DNA was divided evenly among several immunoSEQ plates. Measured with immunoSEQ multiplex PCR; TCRdb has only the in-frame clones, and not every one. The sample lists about 960,000 clones; 76% were seen once. The CDR3 loop spans 13 amino acids. Per the germline V gene, CDR1 is SGHDT and CDR2 is YYEEEE. V lost 3 bases and J 7 bases, leaving 13 bases between the germline ends. Study findings and constraints: Across subsets, estimated richness was generally greater for naive than for memory populations. Relative to their counterparts shared across all four donors, non-shared clonotypes exhibited diminished generation probabilities.

Details on this clone: Its antigen is not identified.

The rearrangement links TRBV5-6 to TRBJ2-5, with a weak D call TRBD2 (6 bases). The specimen sequenced was memory CD4+ T cells sorted from blood. Subset indicated: CD45RA-negative fraction. The source is a man aged 18 to 30 in good health. The CDR3: CASSSDVGGTQYF. The CDR3 nucleotides are TGTGCCAGCAGCTCGGATGTGGGGGGGACCCAGTACTTC.